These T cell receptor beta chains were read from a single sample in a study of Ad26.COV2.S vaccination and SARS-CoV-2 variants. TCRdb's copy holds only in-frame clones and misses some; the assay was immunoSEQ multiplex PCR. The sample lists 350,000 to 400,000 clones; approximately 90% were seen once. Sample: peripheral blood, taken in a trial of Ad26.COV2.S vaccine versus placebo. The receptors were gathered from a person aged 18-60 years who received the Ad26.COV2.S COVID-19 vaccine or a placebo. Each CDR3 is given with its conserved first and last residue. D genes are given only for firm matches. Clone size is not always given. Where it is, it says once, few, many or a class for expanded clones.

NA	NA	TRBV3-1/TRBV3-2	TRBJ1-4	CASSQTTTNEKLFF	TGTGCCAGCAGCCAAACGACAACTAATGAAAAACTGTTTTTT
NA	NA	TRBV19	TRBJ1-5	CASGTNQPQHF	TGTGCCAGTGGGACCAATCAGCCCCAGCATTTT
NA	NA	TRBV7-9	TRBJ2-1	CASSSRNPQNYNEQFF	TGTGCCAGCAGCTCAAGAAATCCCCAAAACTACAATGAGCAGTTCTTC
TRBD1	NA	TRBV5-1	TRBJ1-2	CASSLDGTGGGYGYTF	TGCGCCAGCAGCTTGGACGGGACAGGGGGTGGCTATGGCTACACCTTC
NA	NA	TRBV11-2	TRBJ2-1	CASSLRALSSYNEQFF	TGTGCCAGCAGCTTAAGAGCGCTAAGCTCCTACAATGAGCAGTTCTTC
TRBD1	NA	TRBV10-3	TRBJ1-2	CAIREDRGATF	TGTGCCATCAGGGAAGACAGGGGGGCCACCTTC
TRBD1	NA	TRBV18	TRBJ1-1	CASSPKWAPTGVNTEAFF	TGTGCCAGCTCACCAAAGTGGGCCCCGACAGGGGTGAACACTGAAGCTTTCTTT
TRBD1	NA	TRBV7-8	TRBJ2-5	CASSLGGQGGETQYF	TGTGCCAGCAGCTTGGGGGGACAGGGGGGAGAGACCCAGTACTTC
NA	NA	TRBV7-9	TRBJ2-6	CASSLGATASGANVLTF	TGTGCCAGCAGCTTAGGGGCCACCGCCTCTGGGGCCAACGTCCTGACTTTC
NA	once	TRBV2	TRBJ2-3	CASSWGPTDTQYF	TGTGCCAGCAGCTGGGGCCCCACAGATACGCAGTATTTT
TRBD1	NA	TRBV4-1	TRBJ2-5	CASSQGEGAQETQYF	TGCGCCAGCAGCCAAGGCGAGGGGGCTCAAGAGACCCAGTACTTC
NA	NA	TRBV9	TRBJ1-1	CASSPRTETPEAFF	TGTGCCAGCAGCCCAAGGACAGAAACCCCTGAAGCTTTCTTT
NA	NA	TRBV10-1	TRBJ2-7	CASSETGKEQYF	TGCGCCAGCAGTGAGACAGGGAAAGAGCAGTACTTC
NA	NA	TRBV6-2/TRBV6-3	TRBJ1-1	CASSYLRDTEAFF	TGTGCCAGCAGTTACCTGAGGGACACTGAAGCTTTCTTT
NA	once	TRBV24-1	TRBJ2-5	CATSDPGTYQETQYF	TGTGCCACCAGTGACCCGGGGACGTACCAAGAGACCCAGTACTTC
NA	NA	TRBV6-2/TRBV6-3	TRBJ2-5	CASSSSFSQETQYF	TGTGCCAGCAGTTCCTCGTTTTCACAAGAGACCCAGTACTTC
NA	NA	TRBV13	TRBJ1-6	CASSSLSNRDSPLHF	TGTGCCAGCAGCTCGTTGTCAAACAGGGACTCACCCCTCCACTTT
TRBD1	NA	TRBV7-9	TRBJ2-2	CASKLGQGTGELFF	TGTGCCAGCAAACTGGGACAGGGGACCGGGGAGCTGTTTTTT
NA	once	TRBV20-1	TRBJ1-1	CSAMPGTEAFF	TGCAGTGCTATGCCGGGGACTGAAGCTTTCTTT
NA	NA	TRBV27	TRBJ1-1	CASSLSQGWNRNTEAFF	TGTGCCAGCAGTTTAAGTCAGGGCTGGAATCGGAACACTGAAGCTTTCTTT
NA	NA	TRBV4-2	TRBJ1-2	CASSQALVANYGYTF	TGTGCCAGCAGCCAAGCCTTGGTAGCTAACTATGGCTACACCTTC
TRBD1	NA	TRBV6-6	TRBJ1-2	CASSYRRDSNVYTF	TGTGCCAGCAGTTACCGCCGGGACAGTAATGTCTACACCTTC
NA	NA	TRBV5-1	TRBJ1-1	CASSSLGQINAEAFF	TGCGCCAGCAGCTCACTTGGACAGATAAACGCTGAAGCTTTCTTT
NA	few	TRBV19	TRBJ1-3	CASSPWTAGNTIYF	TGTGCCAGTAGTCCCTGGACGGCTGGAAACACCATATATTTT
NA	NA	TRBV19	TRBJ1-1	CASSISLDSNTEAFF	TGTGCCAGTAGTATTTCGCTGGACAGCAACACTGAAGCTTTCTTT
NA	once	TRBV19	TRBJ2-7	CASSATGRYEQYF	TGTGCCAGTAGTGCTACAGGGAGGTACGAGCAGTACTTC
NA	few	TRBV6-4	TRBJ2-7	CASSDGGIYEQYF	TGTGCCAGCAGTGACGGAGGGATCTACGAGCAGTACTTC
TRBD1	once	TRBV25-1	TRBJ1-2	CASTPSQGQGSGYTF	TGTGCCAGCACCCCGTCCCAAGGACAGGGAAGTGGCTACACCTTC